These 15 T cell receptor beta chains were sequenced from one sample in a study of cytotoxic CD8 clonotypes in ibrutinib-treated CLL. The method was immunoSEQ multiplex PCR; TCRdb's version includes in-frame clones alone and lacks a portion of them. The top ten hold 35% to 40% of the sample, which has roughly 110,000 clones, more than 55% seen once. Sequences were derived from PBMCs, sampled after 24 months of ibrutinib treatment. The receptors shown here come from a human donor with chronic lymphocytic leukemia.

As regards this clone: An end of the junction does not agree with germline; a read error may underlie this. The chain couples TRBV5-1 to TRBJ1-1; unclear D gene. The CDR3 totals 12 residues. Germline V gives CDR1 SGHRS, CDR2 YFSETQ. CDR3 sequence: CASSSGMTETFF. In nucleotides, the CDR3 is TGCGCCAGCAGCTCCGGGATGACTGAAACTTTCTTT.

The V gene is TRBV7-2, the J gene TRBJ2-7; D is perhaps TRBD1 or TRBD2 (5 bases each). V gave up 5 bases and J gave up 6 bases, with 23 bases separating them. Germline V gene sequence: CDR1 SGHTA, CDR2 FQGNSA. The CDR3 spans 16 residues. The DNA of the CDR3 is TGTGCCAGCAGCGTGTTAACCGCCGGGGCCCCTGCCGAGCAGTACTTC. Protein: CASSVLTAGAPAEQYF.

The chain employs TRBV6-1 and TRBJ2-1; 13 nucleotides match TRBD2. This CDR3 has 19 residues. Germline V gene lookup returns CDR1 MNHNS and CDR2 SASEGT. J gave up 7 bases and V 2 bases, and 14 bases lay outside the gene matches. The CDR3 region has the DNA TGTGCCAGCAGTGAAACATTTTCGGGACTAGCGGGGAATTGGAATGAGCAGTTCTTC. Translating gives CASSETFSGLAGNWNEQFF.

The chain uses TRBV5-4 and TRBJ2-7; 7 positions match TRBD2. Germline V gives CDR1 SGHNT, CDR2 YYREEE (reference sequence). The trim removed 2 bases at V and 0 bases at J, leaving 14 bases unmatched. The CDR3 sequence is 18 residues long. CDR3 sequence (DNA): TGTGCCAGCAGCTTAGGTCTTGCCCGTAGCGGGCTCTCCTACGAGCAGTACTTC. Residues: CASSLGLARSGLSYEQYF.

The chain recombines TRBV15 with TRBJ2-3; perhaps TRBD2 as D (6 bases). This CDR3 contains 15 residues. V was shortened by 5 bases and J by 4 bases, with 16 bases between the two germline ends. Germline CDR1 is LNHNV and CDR2 is YYDKDF (reference sequence). This CDR3 is CATSRGKGVADTQYF. The DNA for the CDR3 is TGTGCCACCAGCCGGGGGAAGGGAGTGGCAGATACGCAGTATTTT. The variable domain in full, completed from reference TRBV15 and TRBJ2-3, reads DAMVIQNPRYQVTQFGKPVTLSCSQTLNHNVMYWYQQKSSQAPKLLFHYYDKDFNNEADTPDNFQSRRPNTSFCFLDIRSPGLGDTAMYLCATSRGKGVADTQYFGPGTRLTVL.

The V and J genes are TRBV6-5 and TRBJ1-4; TRBD1 aligns across 8 bases. J was trimmed by 8 bases and V by 2 bases; bases with no gene match: 10. Germline V gene data show CDR1 as MNHEY and CDR2 as SVGAGI. There are 16 residues in the CDR3. CDR3 region: CASSYSLQGVREKLFF. The DNA for the CDR3 is TGTGCCAGCAGTTACAGCTTACAGGGGGTCAGGGAAAAACTGTTTTTT.

The chain is built from TRBV27 and TRBJ1-5; TRBD1 is a possible D gene (6 bases). Per germline, CDR1 MNHEY and CDR2 SMNVEV (reference sequence). This CDR3 spans 18 amino acids. V lost 6 bases, J lost 1 base, and 22 bases lay in between. CDR3 loop: CASSPQGYRILSNQPQHF. The CDR3 DNA is TGTGCCAGCAGCCCACAGGGTTACCGAATCTTGAGCAATCAGCCCCAGCATTTT.

The chain carries TRBV7-9 and TRBJ2-7; TRBD2 is a possible D gene (6 bases). This CDR3 has 13 residues. The V gene's germline CDR1 is SEHNR and CDR2 FQNEAQ (reference sequence). Deletions cut 1 base from V and 3 bases from J, with 7 bases between. The DNA of the CDR3 is TGTGCCAGCAGCTTAGTGGGACTCTACGAGCAGTACTTC. It yields the protein CASSLVGLYEQYF. The entire variable domain, with the rest obtained from reference TRBV7-9 and TRBJ2-7, is as follows: DTGVSQNPRHKITKRGQNVTFRCDPISEHNRLYWYRQTLGQGPEFLTYFQNEAQLEKSRLLSDRFSAERPKGSFSTLEIQRTEQGDSAMYLCASSLVGLYEQYFGPGTRLTVT.

The J gene is TRBJ1-1, the V gene TRBV6-1, with D possibly matching TRBD1 (5 bases). This CDR3 comprises 15 residues. Trimming shortened V by 2 bases and J by 4 bases, and 14 bases separated the two germline ends. Germline CDR1 and CDR2: MNHNS and SASEGT. The CDR3 here is CASSETWGPGTEAFF. CDR3 in DNA: TGTGCCAGCAGTGAAACTTGGGGCCCGGGCACTGAAGCTTTCTTT.

The V gene is TRBV2, the J gene TRBJ2-5; 8 bases agree with TRBD1. The junction had 13 bases not matched to a gene; V was cut back by 7 bases and J by 6 bases. The germline gives CDR1 SNHLY, CDR2 FYNNEI. This CDR3 is 15 amino acids long. CDR3 sequence reads: CASKQIGGQGQTQYF. CDR3 DNA sequence: TGTGCCAGCAAACAGATAGGAGGACAGGGACAGACCCAGTACTTC. Supplemented by reference TRBV2 and TRBJ2-5, the full variable domain reads EPEVTQTPSHQVTQMGQEVILRCVPISNHLYFYWYRQILGQKVEFLVSFYNNEISEKSEIFDDQFSVERPDGSNFTLKIRSTKLEDSAMYFCASKQIGGQGQTQYFGPGTRLLVL.

The chain links TRBV5-5 to TRBJ1-2, with D possibly being TRBD1 (6 bases). The CDR3 sequence is 15 residues long. Germline V gene lookup returns CDR1 SGHKS and CDR2 YYEKEE (reference sequence). V lost 0 bases, J lost 2 bases, and 11 bases lay in between. The CDR3 DNA reads as TGTGCCAGCAGCTTGGTTGGGGGGCAGAACTATGGCTACACCTTC. The encoded protein is CASSLVGGQNYGYTF.

The rearrangement joins TRBV13 to TRBJ2-7, with D possibly being TRBD1 or TRBD2 (5 bases each). V was trimmed by 6 bases and J by 3 bases, leaving 12 bases between them. Germline assignment: CDR1 PRHDT and CDR2 FYEKMQ (reference sequence). The CDR3 extends over 13 amino acids. CDR3 residues: CASSEGEFYEQYF. DNA of the CDR3: TGTGCCAGCAGTGAAGGGGAGTTCTACGAGCAGTACTTC.

There are a few counts of this clone. The chain couples TRBV7-2 to TRBJ2-3; possibly TRBD1 for D (5 bases). Germline CDR1 is SGHTA and CDR2 is FQGNSA. The CDR3 contains 13 residues. V dropped 8 bases and J dropped 2 bases, with 11 bases sitting between them. The CDR3 DNA follows: TGTGCCAGCGGACAAAAAGTCACAGATACGCAGTATTTT. Translated, it gives CASGQKVTDTQYF.

This chain links TRBV7-9 with TRBJ1-2; D ambiguous. The CDR3 totals 14 residues. Germline CDR1 reads SEHNR; CDR2 reads FQNEAQ (reference sequence). V was shortened by 0 bases and J by 7 bases, with 12 bases between the two germline ends. This CDR3 reads CASSLAGVRGGYTF. CDR3 DNA sequence: TGTGCCAGCAGCTTAGCCGGGGTCCGGGGTGGCTACACCTTC.

This rearrangement joins TRBV25-1 to TRBJ2-1; the D call may be TRBD1 or TRBD2 (5 bases each). V was shortened by 6 bases and J by 4 bases, with 13 bases between the two germline ends. The CDR3 spans 14 residues. Germline loops: CDR1 MGHDK, CDR2 SYGVNS. Written as DNA, the CDR3 is TGTGCCAGCAGAAGCCCGGGGCTATACAATGAGCAGTTCTTC. Translation: CASRSPGLYNEQFF. The full variable domain, with the rest looked up from reference TRBV25-1 and TRBJ2-1, is EADIYQTPRYLVIGTGKKITLECSQTMGHDKMYWYQQDPGMELHLIHYSYGVNSTEKGDLSSESTVSRIRTEHFPLTLESARPSHTSQYLCASRSPGLYNEQFFGPGTRLTVL.